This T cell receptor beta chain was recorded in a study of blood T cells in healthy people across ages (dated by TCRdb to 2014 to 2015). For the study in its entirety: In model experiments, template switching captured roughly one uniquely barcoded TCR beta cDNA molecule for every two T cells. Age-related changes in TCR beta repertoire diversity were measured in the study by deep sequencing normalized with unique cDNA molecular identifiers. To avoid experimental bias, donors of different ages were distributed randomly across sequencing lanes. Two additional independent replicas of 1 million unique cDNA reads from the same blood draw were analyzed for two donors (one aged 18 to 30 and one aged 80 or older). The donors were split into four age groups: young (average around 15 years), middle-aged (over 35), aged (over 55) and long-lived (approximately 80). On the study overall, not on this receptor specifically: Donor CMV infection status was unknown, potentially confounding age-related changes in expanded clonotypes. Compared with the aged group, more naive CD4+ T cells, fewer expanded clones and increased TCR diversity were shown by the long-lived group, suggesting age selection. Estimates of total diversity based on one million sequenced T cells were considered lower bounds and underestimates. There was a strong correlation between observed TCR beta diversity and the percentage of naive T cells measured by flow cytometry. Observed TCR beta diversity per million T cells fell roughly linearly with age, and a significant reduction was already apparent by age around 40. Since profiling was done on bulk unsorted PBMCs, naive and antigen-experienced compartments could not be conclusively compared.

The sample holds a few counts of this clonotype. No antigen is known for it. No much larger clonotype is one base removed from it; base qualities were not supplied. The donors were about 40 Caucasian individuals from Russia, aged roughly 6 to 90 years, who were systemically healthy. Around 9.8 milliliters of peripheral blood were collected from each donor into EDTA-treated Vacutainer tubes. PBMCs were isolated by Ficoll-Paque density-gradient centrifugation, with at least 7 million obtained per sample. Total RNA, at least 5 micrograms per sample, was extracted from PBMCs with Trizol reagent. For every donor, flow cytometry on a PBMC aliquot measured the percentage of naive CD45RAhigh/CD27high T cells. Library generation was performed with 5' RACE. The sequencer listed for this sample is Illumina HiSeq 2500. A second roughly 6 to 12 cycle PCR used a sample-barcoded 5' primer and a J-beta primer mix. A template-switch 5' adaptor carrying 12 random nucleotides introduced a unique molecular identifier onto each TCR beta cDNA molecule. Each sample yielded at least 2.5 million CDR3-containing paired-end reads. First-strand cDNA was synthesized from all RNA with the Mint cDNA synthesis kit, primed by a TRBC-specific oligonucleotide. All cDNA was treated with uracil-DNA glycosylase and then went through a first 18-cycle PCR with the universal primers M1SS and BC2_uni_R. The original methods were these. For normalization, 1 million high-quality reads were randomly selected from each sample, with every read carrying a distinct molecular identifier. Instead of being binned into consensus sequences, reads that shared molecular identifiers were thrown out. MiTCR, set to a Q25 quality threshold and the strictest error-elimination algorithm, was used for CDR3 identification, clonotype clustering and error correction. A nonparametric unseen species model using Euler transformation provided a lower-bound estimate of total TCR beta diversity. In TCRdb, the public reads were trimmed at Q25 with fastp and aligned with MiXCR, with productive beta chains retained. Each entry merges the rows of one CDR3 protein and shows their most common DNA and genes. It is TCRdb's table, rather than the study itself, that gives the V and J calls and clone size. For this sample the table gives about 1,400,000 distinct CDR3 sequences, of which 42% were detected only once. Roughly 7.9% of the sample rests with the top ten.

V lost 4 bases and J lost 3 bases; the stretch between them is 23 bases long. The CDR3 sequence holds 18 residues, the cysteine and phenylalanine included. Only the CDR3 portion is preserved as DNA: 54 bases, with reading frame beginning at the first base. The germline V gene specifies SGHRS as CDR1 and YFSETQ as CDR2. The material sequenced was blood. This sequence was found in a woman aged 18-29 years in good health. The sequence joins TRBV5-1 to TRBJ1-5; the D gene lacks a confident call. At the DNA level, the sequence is TGCGCCAGCAGCCCACCGGCAGTGAATACCAAGCCCAATCAGCCCCAGCATTTT. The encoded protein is CASSPPAVNTKPNQPQHF.